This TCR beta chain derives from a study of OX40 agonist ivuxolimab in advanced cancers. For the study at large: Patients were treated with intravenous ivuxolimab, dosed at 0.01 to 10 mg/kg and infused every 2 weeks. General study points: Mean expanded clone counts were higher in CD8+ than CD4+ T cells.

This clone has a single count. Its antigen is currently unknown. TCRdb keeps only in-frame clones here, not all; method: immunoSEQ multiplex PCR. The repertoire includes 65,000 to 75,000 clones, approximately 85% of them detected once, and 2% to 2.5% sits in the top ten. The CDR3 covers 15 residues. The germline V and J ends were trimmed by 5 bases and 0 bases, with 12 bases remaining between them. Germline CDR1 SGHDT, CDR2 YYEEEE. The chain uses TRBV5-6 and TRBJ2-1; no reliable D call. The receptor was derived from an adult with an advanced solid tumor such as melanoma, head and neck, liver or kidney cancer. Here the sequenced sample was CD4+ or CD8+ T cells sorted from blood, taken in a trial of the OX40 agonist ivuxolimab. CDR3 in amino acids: CASSYGFDSYNEQFF. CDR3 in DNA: TGTGCCAGCAGTTATGGATTCGACTCCTACAATGAGCAGTTCTTC.